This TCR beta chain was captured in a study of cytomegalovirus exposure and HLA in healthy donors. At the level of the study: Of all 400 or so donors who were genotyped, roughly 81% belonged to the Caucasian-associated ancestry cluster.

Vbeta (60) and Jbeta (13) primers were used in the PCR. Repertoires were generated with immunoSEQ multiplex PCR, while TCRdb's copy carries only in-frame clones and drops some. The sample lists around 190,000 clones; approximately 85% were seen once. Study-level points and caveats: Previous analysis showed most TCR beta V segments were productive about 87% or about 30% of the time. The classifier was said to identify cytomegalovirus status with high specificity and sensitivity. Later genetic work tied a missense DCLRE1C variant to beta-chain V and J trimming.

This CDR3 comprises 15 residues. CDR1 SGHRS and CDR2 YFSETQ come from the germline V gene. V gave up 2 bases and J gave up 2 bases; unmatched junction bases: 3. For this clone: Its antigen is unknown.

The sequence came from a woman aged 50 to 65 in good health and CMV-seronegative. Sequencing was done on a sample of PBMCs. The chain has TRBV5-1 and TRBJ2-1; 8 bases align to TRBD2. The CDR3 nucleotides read TGCGCCAGCAGCTTAGCGGGAGTCCCCTACAATGAGCAGTTCTTC. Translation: CASSLAGVPYNEQFF.